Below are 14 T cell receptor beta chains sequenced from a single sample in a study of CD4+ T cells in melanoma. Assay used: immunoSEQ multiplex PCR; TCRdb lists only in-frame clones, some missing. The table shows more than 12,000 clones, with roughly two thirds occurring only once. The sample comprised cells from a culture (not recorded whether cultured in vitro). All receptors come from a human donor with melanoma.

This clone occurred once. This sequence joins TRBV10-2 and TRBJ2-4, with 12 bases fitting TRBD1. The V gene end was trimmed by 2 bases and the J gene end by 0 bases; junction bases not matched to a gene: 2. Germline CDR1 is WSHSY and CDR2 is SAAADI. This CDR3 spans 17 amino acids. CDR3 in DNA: TGCGCCAGCAGTGAGGGGACAGGGGGCCTAGCCAAAAACATTCAGTACTTC. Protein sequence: CASSEGTGGLAKNIQYF.

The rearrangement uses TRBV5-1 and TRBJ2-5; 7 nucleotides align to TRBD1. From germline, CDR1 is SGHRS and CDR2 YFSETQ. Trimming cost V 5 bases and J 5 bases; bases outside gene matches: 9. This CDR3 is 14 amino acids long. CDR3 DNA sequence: TGCGCCAGCAGGCAAGGGGGCCCCAGGGAGACCCAGTACTTC. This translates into CASRQGGPRETQYF.

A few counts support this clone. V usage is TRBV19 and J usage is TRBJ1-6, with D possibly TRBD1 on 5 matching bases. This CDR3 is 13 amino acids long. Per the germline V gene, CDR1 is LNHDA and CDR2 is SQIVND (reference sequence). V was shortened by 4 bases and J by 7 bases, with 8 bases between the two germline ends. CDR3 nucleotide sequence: TGTGCCAGTAGTACCTACAGGAATTCACCCCTCCACTTT. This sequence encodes CASSTYRNSPLHF.

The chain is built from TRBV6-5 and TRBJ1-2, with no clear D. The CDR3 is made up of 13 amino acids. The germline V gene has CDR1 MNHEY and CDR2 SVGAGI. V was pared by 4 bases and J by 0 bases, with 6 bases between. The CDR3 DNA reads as TGTGCCAGCAGTTCGGCCGCTAACTATGGCTACACCTTC. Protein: CASSSAANYGYTF.

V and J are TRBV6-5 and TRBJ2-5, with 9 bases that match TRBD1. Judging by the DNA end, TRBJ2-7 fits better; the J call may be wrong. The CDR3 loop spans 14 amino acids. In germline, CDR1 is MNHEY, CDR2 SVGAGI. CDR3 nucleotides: TGTGCCAGCAGGGGGACAGGGACGGACTACGAGCAGTACTTC. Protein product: CASRGTGTDYEQYF.

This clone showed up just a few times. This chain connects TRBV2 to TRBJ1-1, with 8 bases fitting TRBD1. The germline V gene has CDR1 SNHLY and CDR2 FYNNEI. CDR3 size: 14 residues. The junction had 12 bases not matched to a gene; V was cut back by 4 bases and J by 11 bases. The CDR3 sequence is CASSVEQGGSGAFF. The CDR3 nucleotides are TGTGCCAGCAGTGTAGAACAGGGGGGGTCTGGGGCTTTCTTT.

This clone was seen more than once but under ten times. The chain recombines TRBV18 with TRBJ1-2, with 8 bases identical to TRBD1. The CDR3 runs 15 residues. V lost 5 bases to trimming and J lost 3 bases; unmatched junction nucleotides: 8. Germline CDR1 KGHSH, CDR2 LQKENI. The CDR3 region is CASSNAGGWDYGYTF. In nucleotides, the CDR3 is TGTGCCAGCTCAAACGCAGGGGGCTGGGACTATGGCTACACCTTC.

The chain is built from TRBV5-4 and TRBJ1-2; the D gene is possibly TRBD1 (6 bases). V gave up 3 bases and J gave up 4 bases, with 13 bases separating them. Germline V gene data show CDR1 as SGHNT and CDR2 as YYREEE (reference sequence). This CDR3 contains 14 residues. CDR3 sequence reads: CASSSYRTVYGYTF. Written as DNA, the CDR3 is TGTGCCAGCAGCTCGTACCGGACAGTCTATGGCTACACCTTC.

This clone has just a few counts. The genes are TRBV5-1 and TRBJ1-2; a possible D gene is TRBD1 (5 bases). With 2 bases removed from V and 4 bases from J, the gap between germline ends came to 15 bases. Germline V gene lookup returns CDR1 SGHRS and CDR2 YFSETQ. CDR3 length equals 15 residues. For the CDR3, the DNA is TGCGCCAGCAGCTTAGGGACGGGGAATTTCTATGGCTACACCTTC. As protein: CASSLGTGNFYGYTF.

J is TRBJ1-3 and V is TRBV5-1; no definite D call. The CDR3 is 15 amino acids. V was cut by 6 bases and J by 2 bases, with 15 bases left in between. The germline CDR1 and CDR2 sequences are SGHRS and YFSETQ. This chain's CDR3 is CASTDPGGPGNTIYF. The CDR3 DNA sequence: TGCGCCAGCACCGACCCGGGTGGACCTGGAAACACCATATATTTT. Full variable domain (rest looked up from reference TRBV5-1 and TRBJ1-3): KAGVTQTPRYLIKTRGQQVTLSCSPISGHRSVSWYQQTPGQGLQFLFEYFSETQRNKGNFPGRFSGRQFSNSRSEMNVSTLELGDSALYLCASTDPGGPGNTIYFGEGSWLTVV.

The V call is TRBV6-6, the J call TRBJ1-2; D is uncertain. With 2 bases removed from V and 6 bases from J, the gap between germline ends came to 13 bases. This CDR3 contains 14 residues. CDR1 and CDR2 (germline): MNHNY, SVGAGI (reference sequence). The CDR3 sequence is CASSYQYTQNGYTF. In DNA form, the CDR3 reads TGTGCCAGCAGTTACCAATACACACAGAATGGCTACACCTTC.

The CDR3 spells CASIRATDTQYF. The CDR3 DNA follows: TGTGCCAGCATAAGAGCCACAGATACGCAGTATTTT. V is TRBV2 and J is TRBJ2-3, with no clear D. Per the germline V gene, CDR1 is SNHLY and CDR2 is FYNNEI. V was pared by 7 bases and J by 2 bases, with 7 bases between. This CDR3 is 12 amino acids long. The full variable domain, completed using reference TRBV2 and TRBJ2-3, is EPEVTQTPSHQVTQMGQEVILRCVPISNHLYFYWYRQILGQKVEFLVSFYNNEISEKSEIFDDQFSVERPDGSNFTLKIRSTKLEDSAMYFCASIRATDTQYFGPGTRLTVL.

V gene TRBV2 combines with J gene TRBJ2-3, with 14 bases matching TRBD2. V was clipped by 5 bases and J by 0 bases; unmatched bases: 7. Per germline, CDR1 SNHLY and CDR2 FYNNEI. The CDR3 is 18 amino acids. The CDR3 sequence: CASSRRLAGGVSTDTQYF. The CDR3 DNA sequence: TGTGCCAGCAGTCGAAGACTAGCGGGGGGGGTAAGCACAGATACGCAGTATTTT. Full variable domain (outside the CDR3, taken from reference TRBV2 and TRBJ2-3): EPEVTQTPSHQVTQMGQEVILRCVPISNHLYFYWYRQILGQKVEFLVSFYNNEISEKSEIFDDQFSVERPDGSNFTLKIRSTKLEDSAMYFCASSRRLAGGVSTDTQYFGPGTRLTVL.

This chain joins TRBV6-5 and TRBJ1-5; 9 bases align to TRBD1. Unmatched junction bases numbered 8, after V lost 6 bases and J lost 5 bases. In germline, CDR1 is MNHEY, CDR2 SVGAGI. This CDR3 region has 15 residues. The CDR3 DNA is TGTGCCAGCAGCAAAACAGGGGGCTTCGATCAGCCCCAGCATTTT. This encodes CASSKTGGFDQPQHF.